This T cell receptor beta chain was retrieved from a study of control samples from healthy donors and cancer patients. This clone has just one count. Assay: immunoSEQ multiplex PCR; the TCRdb copy retains only in-frame clones and omits some. Of 150,000 to 160,000 clones in the sample, 93% are singletons; the top ten hold approximately 2.5%. V was pared by 3 bases and J by 5 bases, with 7 bases of the junction left unmatched. CDR1 SGHNT and CDR2 YYREEE come from the germline V gene (reference sequence). The CDR3 length is 14 residues. The V and J genes are TRBV5-4 and TRBJ2-5; TRBD1 aligns across 7 bases. This clonotype was sampled from a man aged 50-60 years in good health. The material sequenced was blood. The CDR3 here is CASSSNRGGETQYF. The CDR3 DNA sequence: TGTGCCAGCAGCTCCAACAGGGGTGGGGAGACCCAGTACTTC. Combining the CDR3 with reference TRBV5-4 and TRBJ2-5 gives the whole variable domain ETGVTQSPTHLIKTRGQQVTLRCSSQSGHNTVSWYQQALGQGPQFIFQYYREEENGRGNFPPRFSGLQFPNYSSELNVNALELDDSALYLCASSSNRGGETQYFGPGTRLLVL.